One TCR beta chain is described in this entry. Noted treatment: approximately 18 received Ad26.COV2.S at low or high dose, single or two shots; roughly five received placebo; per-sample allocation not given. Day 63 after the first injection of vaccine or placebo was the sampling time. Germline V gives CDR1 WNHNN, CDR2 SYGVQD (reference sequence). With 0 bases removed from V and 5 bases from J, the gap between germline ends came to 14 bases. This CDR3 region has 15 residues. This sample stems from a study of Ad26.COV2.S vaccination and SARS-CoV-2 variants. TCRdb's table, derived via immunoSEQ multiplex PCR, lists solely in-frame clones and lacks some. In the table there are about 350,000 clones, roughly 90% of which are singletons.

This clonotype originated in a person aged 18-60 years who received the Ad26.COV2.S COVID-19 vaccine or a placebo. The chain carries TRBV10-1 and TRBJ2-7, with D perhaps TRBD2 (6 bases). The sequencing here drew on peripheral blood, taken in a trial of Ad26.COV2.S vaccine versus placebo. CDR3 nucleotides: TGCGCCAGCAGTGAGTCCGCGGGGAGATCCCACGAGCAGTACTTC. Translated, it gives CASSESAGRSHEQYF.